The rows below give T cell receptor beta chains drawn from one sample of a study of molecular identifiers for immune sequencing clone quantification. TCRdb processed the PCR reads anew with MiXCR; each CDR3 protein has one entry. This sample has 550,000 to 750,000 distinct CDR3 sequences; less than 20% occur once, and the top ten carry approximately 0.9%. Sequenced sample: naive CD8+ T cells from blood, with Jurkat cell RNA spiked in. These receptors all come from a human donor in good health. Some libraries in this study had Jurkat cell RNA spiked in. Both conserved end residues are part of each CDR3. D genes are given only for firm matches. The listing skips clone size in some rows; elsewhere it reads once, few, many or a size class.

J: TRBJ1-4
D: TRBD1
V: TRBV7-9
size: few
DNA: TGTGCCAGCACCTTCAGCGGGACAGGGGGTGAAAAACTGTTTTTT
CDR3: CASTFSGTGGEKLFF

J: TRBJ2-5
D: TRBD1
V: TRBV30
size: few
DNA: TGTGCCTGGAGTATGACCGGGACAGGGCGGGAGACCCAGTACTTC
CDR3: CAWSMTGTGRETQYF

J: TRBJ2-1
D: NA
V: TRBV14
size: many
DNA: TGTGCCAGCAGCATGAGCTCCTACAATGAGCAGTTCTTC
CDR3: CASSMSSYNEQFF

J: TRBJ2-3
D: TRBD2
V: TRBV4-3
size: NA
DNA: TGCGCCAGCAGCCGAACTAGCGGGGGAAGCACAGATACGCGGTACTTT
CDR3: CASSRTSGGSTDTRYF

J: TRBJ2-1
D: NA
V: TRBV7-2
size: many
DNA: TGTGCCAGCAGCATGGGTTGGGTAGCAAACAATGAGCAGTTCTTC
CDR3: CASSMGWVANNEQFF

J: TRBJ2-2
D: TRBD2
V: TRBV24-1
size: few
DNA: TGTGCCACCAGTGAAGGGACTAGCAGCACCGGGGAGCTGTTTTTT
CDR3: CATSEGTSSTGELFF

J: TRBJ1-5
D: NA
V: TRBV20-1
size: NA
DNA: TGCAGTGCGGCGGGTGATAGCAATCAGCCCCAGCATTTT
CDR3: CSAAGDSNQPQHF

J: TRBJ1-3
D: TRBD1
V: TRBV6-6
size: many
DNA: TGTGCCAGCAGTTACAGATCTCCGGACAGGTCTGGAAACACCATATATTTT
CDR3: CASSYRSPDRSGNTIYF

J: TRBJ2-1
D: NA
V: TRBV19
size: few
DNA: TGTGCCAGTAGTCCCGGGACATTATACAATGAGCAGTTCTTC
CDR3: CASSPGTLYNEQFF

J: TRBJ2-7
D: NA
V: TRBV5-5
size: few
DNA: TGTGCCAGCAGCTTGGCGCTCAGGGGATTCCACGAGCAGTACTTC
CDR3: CASSLALRGFHEQYF

J: TRBJ2-3
D: TRBD2
V: TRBV2
size: many
DNA: TGTGCCAGCAGTATCGGACTAGCGGACACAGATACGCAGTATTTT
CDR3: CASSIGLADTDTQYF

J: TRBJ2-4
D: TRBD2
V: TRBV7-9
size: many
DNA: TGTGCCAGCAGCTTAGGCGGGAGCAACATTCAGTACTTC
CDR3: CASSLGGSNIQYF

J: TRBJ2-2
D: NA
V: TRBV3-1
size: NA
DNA: TGTGCCAGCAGCCAAGATATCGGCAGGTTCCCCGGGGAGCTGTTTTTT
CDR3: CASSQDIGRFPGELFF

J: TRBJ1-5
D: NA
V: TRBV6-2/TRBV6-3
size: many
DNA: TGTGCCAGCAGTTATGACCCCTACAGGGCCAATCAGCCCCAGCATTTT
CDR3: CASSYDPYRANQPQHF

J: TRBJ1-5
D: NA
V: TRBV12-3/TRBV12-4
size: few
DNA: TGTGCCAGCTATGCTGGGGGAGTCAATCAGCCCCAGCATTTT
CDR3: CASYAGGVNQPQHF

J: TRBJ2-7
D: TRBD1
V: TRBV2
size: few
DNA: TGTGCCAGCAGGGAAACCGGGACAGGGGGCCACGAGCAGTACTTC
CDR3: CASRETGTGGHEQYF

J: TRBJ2-7
D: NA
V: TRBV9
size: many
DNA: TGTGCCAGCAGCGTAGATTCTGGGTCTGGCGAGCAGTACTTC
CDR3: CASSVDSGSGEQYF

J: TRBJ2-7
D: TRBD2
V: TRBV19
size: many
DNA: TGTGCCAGTAGTATAGGAGGACTAGCAGCCTACGAGCAGTACTTC
CDR3: CASSIGGLAAYEQYF

J: TRBJ1-4
D: NA
V: TRBV29-1
size: many
DNA: TGCAGCGTTGCAGCGGGGAACGGTCTGTTTTTT
CDR3: CSVAAGNGLFF

J: TRBJ1-1
D: NA
V: TRBV29-1
size: many
DNA: TGCAGCGATAACACAGGAGGCACTGAAGCTTTCTTT
CDR3: CSDNTGGTEAFF

J: TRBJ2-7
D: NA
V: TRBV7-9
size: many
DNA: TGTGCCAGCAGCTCGGACAGATACGAGCAGTACTTC
CDR3: CASSSDRYEQYF

J: TRBJ2-1
D: TRBD2
V: TRBV20-1
size: many
DNA: TGCAGTGCTGTCGGGGGGACTACTTACAATGAGCAGTTCTTC
CDR3: CSAVGGTTYNEQFF

J: TRBJ1-1
D: NA
V: TRBV7-9
size: many
DNA: TGTGCCAGCAGTCAAACTCCGGGACCTGAAGCTTTCTTT
CDR3: CASSQTPGPEAFF

J: TRBJ2-3
D: TRBD2
V: TRBV5-1
size: many
DNA: TGCGCCAGCAGCAATAGCGGGAGGGAAGATACGCAGTATTTT
CDR3: CASSNSGREDTQYF

J: TRBJ1-1
D: NA
V: TRBV21-1
size: few
DNA: NA
CDR3: CASSKVGVGQGIKMNTEAFF

J: TRBJ1-1
D: NA
V: TRBV7-9
size: many
DNA: TGTGCCAGCAGCCCTATCGACAGTGTCTGGGGGACTGAAGCTTTCTTT
CDR3: CASSPIDSVWGTEAFF

J: TRBJ2-7
D: NA
V: TRBV11-3
size: NA
DNA: TGTGCCAGCAGCCCGGCCACTAACGAGCAGTACTTC
CDR3: CASSPATNEQYF

J: TRBJ1-6
D: TRBD1
V: TRBV19
size: NA
DNA: TGTGCCAGTAGTGGGGACAGCTCCTATAATTCACCCCCCCACTTT
CDR3: CASSGDSSYNSPPHF

J: TRBJ2-2
D: NA
V: TRBV6-5
size: many
DNA: TGTGCCAGCAGTCCCGAGGGGGGAACCGGGGAGCTGTTTTTT
CDR3: CASSPEGGTGELFF

J: TRBJ2-7
D: NA
V: TRBV9
size: NA
DNA: TGTGCCAGCAGCGTAGACGGGAGACACTACGAGCAGTACTTC
CDR3: CASSVDGRHYEQYF

J: TRBJ1-4
D: TRBD1
V: TRBV24-1
size: few
DNA: TGTGCCACCAGTGATCGACGGGACAGGGGTGAAAAACTGTTTTTT
CDR3: CATSDRRDRGEKLFF

J: TRBJ1-5
D: TRBD1
V: TRBV3-1
size: many
DNA: TGTGCCAGCAGCTTCGGACAGGGGCATGGTCAGCCCCAGCATTTT
CDR3: CASSFGQGHGQPQHF

J: TRBJ2-1
D: TRBD2
V: TRBV2
size: many
DNA: TGTGCCAGCAGTGAAGGGATAGCGGGGGGGCCACCTCATGGCGAGCAGTTCTTC
CDR3: CASSEGIAGGPPHGEQFF

J: TRBJ2-2
D: TRBD1
V: TRBV5-8
size: NA
DNA: TGTGCCAGCAGCACGGGACAGGGTAATCCCGGGGAGCTGTTTTTT
CDR3: CASSTGQGNPGELFF

J: TRBJ2-7
D: NA
V: TRBV9
size: many
DNA: TGTGCCAGCAGCGTAGGGGCCGCTACCTACGAGCAGTACTTC
CDR3: CASSVGAATYEQYF

J: TRBJ2-5
D: NA
V: TRBV4-3
size: many
DNA: TGCGCCAGCAGCCGAGACCGCGTCGGGGAGACCCAGTACTTC
CDR3: CASSRDRVGETQYF

J: TRBJ2-2
D: NA
V: TRBV4-1
size: many
DNA: TGCGCCAGCAGCCAATTCAAAGGGCCGGAGCTGTTTTTT
CDR3: CASSQFKGPELFF

J: TRBJ1-1
D: NA
V: TRBV5-1
size: many
DNA: TGCGCCAGCAGCTTCGGGTCAGGGGTCGGTCTGAACACTGAAGCTTTCTTT
CDR3: CASSFGSGVGLNTEAFF

J: TRBJ2-2
D: NA
V: TRBV19
size: many
DNA: TGTGCCAGTAGTATGGGGGGCAGATCCACCGGGGAGCTGTTTTTT
CDR3: CASSMGGRSTGELFF

J: TRBJ2-1
D: NA
V: TRBV28
size: once
DNA: TGTGCCAGCAGCCCCGCCCCCGGGGGCTACAATGAGCAGTTCTTC
CDR3: CASSPAPGGYNEQFF

J: TRBJ2-6
D: TRBD2
V: TRBV27
size: many
DNA: TGTGCCAGCAGTTTCGGGAGGGGGGCGCTCTCTGGGGCCAACGTCCTGACTTTC
CDR3: CASSFGRGALSGANVLTF